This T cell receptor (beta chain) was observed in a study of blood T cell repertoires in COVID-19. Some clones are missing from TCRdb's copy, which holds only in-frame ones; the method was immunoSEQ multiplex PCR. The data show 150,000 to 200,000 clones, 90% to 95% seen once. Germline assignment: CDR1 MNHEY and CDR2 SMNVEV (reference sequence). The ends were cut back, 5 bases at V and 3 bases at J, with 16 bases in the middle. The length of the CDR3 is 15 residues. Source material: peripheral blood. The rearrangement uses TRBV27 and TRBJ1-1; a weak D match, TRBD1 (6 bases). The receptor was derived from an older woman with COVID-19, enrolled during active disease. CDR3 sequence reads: CASSPHREPHTEAFF. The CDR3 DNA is TGTGCCAGCAGTCCTCACAGGGAACCACACACTGAAGCTTTCTTT.